What follows are 18 T cell receptor beta chains derived from one specimen sequenced in a study of blood T cell repertoires in COVID-19 (dated by TCRdb to 2018 to 2020). Library generation was performed with the immunoSEQ multiplex PCR assay. TCRdb stores this immuneACCESS table with in-frame sequences only. Part of the clones is absent; in the studies checked, under half of the shortfall reflects unresolved V genes, and no reason is known for the rest. The table for this sample lists hundreds of thousands of clones; less than 85% of them were counted only once. The ten top clones hold roughly 3.9% of the sample. The source material was peripheral blood. The receptor set was obtained from a woman between 18 and 29 years old with acute or convalescent COVID-19.

The genes are TRBV18 and TRBJ1-5, with D tentatively TRBD1 (6 bases). Germline V gene sequence: CDR1 KGHSH, CDR2 LQKENI. Between the trimmed V and J ends, which lost 3 bases and 7 bases, there was a span of 16 bases. This CDR3 comprises 15 residues. The CDR3 protein is CASSPRTVFGQPQHF. In DNA form, the CDR3 reads TGTGCCAGCTCACCCCGGACAGTCTTTGGCCAGCCCCAGCATTTT.

On this clone: Distinct nucleotide sequences in the sample also encode this CDR3. The rearrangement joins TRBV7-9 to TRBJ1-4; perhaps TRBD1 as D (5 bases). V dropped 5 bases and J dropped 7 bases, with 17 bases sitting between them. Germline loops: CDR1 SEHNR, CDR2 FQNEAQ (reference sequence). The CDR3 is 15 amino acids. The CDR3 coding sequence is TGTGCCAGCAGCCCCTCCAGCAGGGCAGGTGAAAAACTGTTTTTT. Translation gives CASSPSSRAGEKLFF.

This clone was seen a few times. The chain uses TRBV2 and TRBJ1-2, with D perhaps matching TRBD1 (6 bases). The CDR3 is made up of 13 amino acids. The germline V gene encodes CDR1 SNHLY and CDR2 FYNNEI. The germline V and J ends were trimmed by 7 bases and 8 bases, with 17 bases remaining between them. The CDR3 is CASIQTGTEGYTF. DNA for the CDR3: TGTGCCAGCATTCAAACAGGGACCGAAGGCTACACCTTC.

This chain joins TRBV5-1 and TRBJ1-4; no reliable D call. This CDR3 region has 16 residues. The germline gives CDR1 SGHRS, CDR2 YFSETQ. V dropped 0 bases and J dropped 8 bases, with 17 bases sitting between them. CDR3 amino acids: CASSLGRGRFVEKLFF. In DNA, the CDR3 is TGCGCCAGCAGCTTGGGAAGAGGGCGGTTCGTGGAAAAACTGTTTTTT.

The chain is built from TRBV2 and TRBJ2-7; D perhaps matches TRBD1 (6 bases). This CDR3 region has 13 residues. Germline loops: CDR1 SNHLY, CDR2 FYNNEI. V lost 7 bases to trimming and J lost 1 base, with 11 bases between them. The CDR3 nucleotides read TGTGCCAGCACGAACAGGGAATCCTACGAGCAGTACTTC. Its protein is CASTNRESYEQYF.

This clone was counted many times. The V gene is TRBV2, the J gene TRBJ2-7, with D hard to call. V lost 8 bases and J lost 1, with 6 bases in between. The CDR3 has 11 residues. Germline V gives CDR1 SNHLY, CDR2 FYNNEI. The CDR3 DNA reads TGTGCCAGCGAGGATTCCTACGAGCAGTACTTC. Its translation: CASEDSYEQYF.

This chain joins TRBV5-1 and TRBJ2-3; 8 bases match TRBD1. This CDR3 contains 13 residues. V lost 3 bases and J lost 5; bases outside the gene matches: 2. CDR1 and CDR2 (germline): SGHRS, YFSETQ. The CDR3 DNA reads as TGCGCCAGCAGCTATGACAGGGGAGATACGCAGTATTTT. This sequence encodes CASSYDRGDTQYF.

The chain links TRBV4-1 to TRBJ2-4; 9 nucleotides match TRBD2. This CDR3 spans 14 amino acids. CDR1 is MGHRA, CDR2 YSYEKL, per germline. The J segment lost 6 bases and the V segment lost 3 bases, leaving 3 bases of the junction unmatched. CDR3 sequence reads: CASSQSSGRNIQYF. In DNA form, the CDR3 reads TGCGCCAGCAGCCAGAGTAGCGGGAGAAACATTCAGTACTTC.

The chain combines TRBV6-5 with TRBJ1-2, with 7 positions matching TRBD1. CDR3 size: 13 residues. CDR1 MNHEY and CDR2 SVGAGI come from the germline V gene. V lost 2 bases, J lost 8 bases, and 5 bases stayed unmatched. CDR3 coding DNA: TGTGCCAGCAGTTACGCAGGGGACAGCGGCTACACCTTC. It yields the protein CASSYAGDSGYTF.

The chain recombines TRBV3-1 (or the pseudogene TRBV3-2) with TRBJ1-5; D gene ambiguous. The V end lost 4 bases, the J end lost 4 bases, and 5 bases lay between the germline ends. The germline V gene encodes CDR1 LGHDT and CDR2 YNNKEL (reference sequence). This CDR3 is 12 amino acids long. As DNA, the CDR3 is TGTGCCAGCAGCCTACTTAATCAGCCCCAGCATTTT. It codes for CASSLLNQPQHF.

The chain links TRBV4-1 to TRBJ1-2; TRBD1 is a possible D gene (5 bases). This CDR3 is built from 15 residues. Germline V gene sequence: CDR1 MGHRA, CDR2 YSYEKL. The V end lost 8 bases, the J end lost 1 base, and 17 bases lay between the germline ends. CDR3 in amino acids: CASGPGDLINYGYTF. CDR3 bases: TGCGCCAGCGGGCCGGGGGACCTAATTAACTATGGCTACACCTTC.

The rearrangement uses TRBV6-5 and TRBJ1-1; the D gene is possibly TRBD1 (6 bases). The CDR3 has 11 amino acids. Trimming pared 7 bases from V and 5 bases from J, leaving 8 bases between. From germline, CDR1 is MNHEY and CDR2 SVGAGI. The CDR3 DNA reads as TGTGCCAGCAACACAGGGACTGAAGCTTTCTTT. Amino acids: CASNTGTEAFF.

The chain employs TRBV30 and TRBJ2-7, with a weak D call TRBD2 (5 bases). The CDR3 is made up of 11 amino acids. Looked up from germline, CDR1 is GTSNPN and CDR2 is SVGIG (reference sequence). The germline V and J ends were trimmed by 7 bases and 6 bases, with 13 bases remaining between them. The CDR3 nucleotides are TGTGCCTCACTAACCGGGGTCGAGCAGTACTTC. This gives the protein CASLTGVEQYF.

V and J are TRBV7-6 and TRBJ2-1; a weak D match, TRBD1 (7 bases). This CDR3 spans 16 amino acids. Germline-derived CDR1 and CDR2 are SGHVS and FNYEAQ. Trimming stripped 5 bases from V and 1 base from J, with 15 bases between. The CDR3 loop is CASSRMTGRSYNEQFF. The CDR3 DNA follows: TGTGCCAGCAGCCGCATGACAGGGAGGTCCTACAATGAGCAGTTCTTC. Together with reference TRBV7-6 and TRBJ2-1, the CDR3 gives the full variable domain: GAGVSQSPRYKVTKRGQDVALRCDPISGHVSLYWYRQALGQGPEFLTYFNYEAQQDKSGLPNDRFSAERPEGSISTLTIQRTEQRDSAMYRCASSRMTGRSYNEQFFGPGTRLTVL.

The V gene is TRBV15, the J gene TRBJ2-1; a possible D gene is TRBD1 (5 bases). Deletions cut 11 bases from V and 4 bases from J, with 12 bases between. CDR3 length: 12 residues. Per germline, CDR1 LNHNV and CDR2 YYDKDF (reference sequence). This chain's CDR3 is CAAAQGYNEQFF. The CDR3 DNA is TGTGCCGCGGCCCAGGGTTACAATGAGCAGTTCTTC.

The V call is TRBV20-1, the J call TRBJ2-7; 12 bases are a match to TRBD1. This CDR3 is 14 amino acids long. V lost 3 bases, J lost 7 bases, and 7 bases stayed unmatched. Germline V gene lookup returns CDR1 DFQATT and CDR2 SNEGSKA (reference sequence). CDR3 nucleotides: TGCAGTGCTAGTCGGGGACAGGGGGCGCATGAGCAGTACTTC. This gives the protein CSASRGQGAHEQYF.

The V call is TRBV5-1, the J call TRBJ2-1, with 10 bases aligning to TRBD2. CDR1 is SGHRS and CDR2 is YFSETQ in the germline V gene. The CDR3 runs 17 residues. Trimming at V came to 4 bases and at J to 1 base, leaving 8 bases not matched to a gene. The CDR3 protein is CASSAELAGYSYNEQFF. Written as DNA, the CDR3 is TGCGCCAGCAGCGCTGAACTAGCGGGGTATTCCTACAATGAGCAGTTCTTC.

The CDR3 protein is CASSLAVTSWNTEAFF. The CDR3 nucleotides are TGTGCCAGCAGCTTAGCGGTGACTTCCTGGAACACTGAAGCTTTCTTT. V is TRBV7-8 and J is TRBJ1-1; D remains ambiguous. CDR1 SGHVS and CDR2 FQNEAQ come from the germline V gene. This CDR3 contains 16 residues. The V end was cut by 0 bases, the J end by 1 base, with 12 bases between.